This section outlines one T cell receptor beta chain sequence together with its context. Participant age was about 18 to 89 years, and participants resided in 24 US areas. The CDR3 has 13 amino acids. Germline assignment: CDR1 LNHDA and CDR2 SQIVND (reference sequence). V was pared by 5 bases and J by 4 bases, with 9 bases between. Here immunoSEQ multiplex PCR was the method, and the copy in TCRdb shows in-frame clones only, minus some. The sample records about 350,000 clones, over 75% being singletons. This sample stems from a study of blood T cell repertoires in COVID-19. On the study more broadly: Sites across the United States, Italy and Spain contributed samples from acute and convalescent COVID-19.

This clonotype was sampled from a woman aged 30 to 39 who had recovered from COVID-19. V is TRBV19 and J is TRBJ1-5; D might be TRBD1 (6 bases). What was sequenced was PBMCs or T cells enriched from blood (not recorded which). Here the CDR3 DNA reads TGTGCCAGTAGTCGGACAGCTAATCAGCCCCAGCATTTT. Protein product: CASSRTANQPQHF.